The clone carrying this T cell receptor (beta chain) came up a few times. What it recognizes is unknown. The CDR3 sequence is 17 residues long. CDR1 is SGHNT, CDR2 YYREEE, per germline (reference sequence). The junction had 15 bases not matched to a gene; V was cut back by 4 bases and J by 3 bases. The data were taken from a study of cytomegalovirus exposure and HLA in healthy donors. Overall study results and limits: In a later analysis, most CMV-associated TCR beta chains appeared HLA-restricted. Near-uniform donor sequencing depth was presumed by presence/absence analyses.

The PCR used 60 Vbeta and 13 Jbeta primers. In the source study's methods: There were about 80 million unique TCR beta chains by a later count, and some 12 million of them were shared. Repertoires were generated with immunoSEQ multiplex PCR, while TCRdb's copy carries only in-frame clones and drops some. Clone size and V and J calls were adopted from that table, with D and trimming inferred from the DNA. The table records around 150,000 clones, over 80% of them present only once. The rearrangement links TRBV5-4 to TRBJ2-7; 8 nucleotides align to TRBD1. What was sequenced was PBMCs. The sequence was collected from a human donor in good health. The CDR3 protein is CASSPAAGQGGYYEQYF. The CDR3 DNA reads as TGTGCCAGCAGCCCCGCGGCTGGACAGGGAGGTTACTACGAGCAGTACTTC.